These 32 T cell receptor beta chains share one sample of origin, sequenced in a study of a mutant IDH1 vaccine in newly diagnosed glioma. Their antigen targets remain unknown. Data came from immunoSEQ multiplex PCR; TCRdb stores just in-frame clones and leaves some out. The data contain around 62,000 clones, 89% of them singletons. Specified time point: week 11, during vaccination. Alongside topical imiquimod, each dose of vaccine comprised 300 ug of mutant IDH1 20-mer peptide. The input for sequencing was PBMCs, taken from a glioma patient whose treatment included an IDH1 peptide vaccine. Receptors originate from a man in his forties with glioma.

The CDR3 nucleotides read TGTGCCAGCAGCCAAGGGCCTTTCCGTTTTAATGAAAAACTGTTTTTT. Amino acids: CASSQGPFRFNEKLFF. This chain joins TRBV4-2 and TRBJ1-4; D remains ambiguous. Germline loops: CDR1 LGHNA, CDR2 YNFKEQ. The V and J ends lost 1 base and 4 bases respectively, with 13 bases between them. The length of the CDR3 is 16 residues.

This clone was recorded once. This rearrangement joins TRBV9 to TRBJ2-5, with 7 bases lining up with TRBD2. Germline CDR1 reads SGDLS; CDR2 reads YYNGEE. J lost 2 bases, V lost 5 bases, and 3 bases had no gene match. The CDR3 runs 13 residues. The chain's CDR3 is CASSWEGQETQYF. In DNA form, the CDR3 reads TGTGCCAGCAGTTGGGAGGGACAAGAGACCCAGTACTTC.

The rearrangement links TRBV5-4 to TRBJ1-3, with TRBD1 as a possible D gene (5 bases). The germline V gene encodes CDR1 SGHNT and CDR2 YYREEE (reference sequence). The CDR3 sequence is 17 residues long. V was pared by 4 bases and J by 0 bases, with 17 bases between. The CDR3 sequence: CASSPGRDRFSGNTIYF. CDR3 bases: TGTGCCAGCAGCCCGGGGAGGGACCGGTTCTCTGGAAACACCATATATTTT.

This chain joins TRBV28 and TRBJ2-5; the D gene is possibly TRBD1 (5 bases). The CDR3 has 13 amino acids. Germline values: CDR1 MDHEN, CDR2 SYDVKM. V shed 1 base and J shed 4 bases, with 7 bases lying between them. The CDR3 protein is CASSLSGLETQYF. The CDR3 nucleotides are TGTGCCAGCAGTTTATCAGGGTTAGAGACCCAGTACTTC.

The CDR3 bases are TGCGCCAGCAGCCCCGGACTGGGCTCCTACAATGAGCAGTTCTTC. Translated, it gives CASSPGLGSYNEQFF. The gene calls are TRBV4-3 and TRBJ2-1; perhaps TRBD2 as D (5 bases). The CDR3 is 15 amino acids. V lost 4 bases, J lost 0 bases, and 10 bases lay in between. Looked up from germline, CDR1 is LGHNA and CDR2 is YSLEER.

This rearrangement joins TRBV5-1 to TRBJ1-1; the match to TRBD1 covers 8 bases. V lost 2 bases, J lost 5 bases, and 8 bases stayed unmatched. The CDR3 is 15 residues long. Germline V gene lookup returns CDR1 SGHRS and CDR2 YFSETQ. The CDR3 bases are TGCGCCAGCAGCTTACGTCAGGGGGCGGCTACTGAAGCTTTCTTT. As protein: CASSLRQGAATEAFF.

J is TRBJ2-7 and V is TRBV18, with 8 bases identical to TRBD1. From germline, CDR1 is KGHSH and CDR2 LQKENI. The CDR3 consists of 15 residues. The V segment lost 2 bases and the J segment 9 bases; nucleotides outside the gene matches: 12. The CDR3 DNA sequence: TGTGCCAGCTCACCATCGGCAGGGGGCTATAGAGGGCAGTACTTC. This translates into CASSPSAGGYRGQYF.

The J gene is TRBJ2-7, the V gene TRBV30, with a weak D call TRBD1 (5 bases). The length of the CDR3 is 14 residues. Trimming cost V 2 bases and J 3 bases, with 14 bases left between them. Germline loops: CDR1 GTSNPN, CDR2 SVGIG (reference sequence). The CDR3 DNA follows: TGTGCCTGGAGTTGGCAGGGTTGGGGCTACGAGCAGTACGTC. This sequence encodes CAWSWQGWGYEQYV.

This clone appeared a single time. The chain recombines TRBV11-3 with TRBJ2-2, with D uncertain. The germline CDR1 and CDR2 sequences are SGHNT and YENEEA. Trimming took off 2 bases at V and 0 bases at J, with 10 bases between the two ends. The CDR3 contains 16 residues. The CDR3 spells CASSLKRQSNTGELFF. The DNA for the CDR3 is TGTGCCAGCAGCTTAAAGAGACAATCGAACACCGGGGAGCTGTTTTTT. The whole variable domain, filled in from reference TRBV11-3 and TRBJ2-2, reads EAGVVQSPRYKIIEKKQPVAFWCNPISGHNTLYWYLQNLGQGPELLIRYENEEAVDDSQLPKDRFSAERLKGVDSTLKIQPAELGDSAVYLCASSLKRQSNTGELFFGEGSRLTVL.

This chain links TRBV20-1 with TRBJ2-1; D uncertain. CDR1 is DFQATT, CDR2 SNEGSKA, per germline (reference sequence). V gave up 3 bases and J gave up 4 bases, with 4 bases separating them. The CDR3 has 11 residues. CDR3 bases: TGCAGTGCTAGGGAGTACAATGAGCAGTTCTTC. Its translation: CSAREYNEQFF.

J is TRBJ1-3 and V is TRBV2, with 9 bases identical to TRBD1. Germline V gene data show CDR1 as SNHLY and CDR2 as FYNNEI. V was pared by 4 bases and J by 3 bases, with 4 bases of the junction left unmatched. The CDR3 loop spans 15 amino acids. CDR3 nucleotides: TGTGCCAGCAGTGTGGGACAGGGAGGTGGAAACACCATATATTTT. Translating it yields CASSVGQGGGNTIYF. The full variable domain, rest sourced from reference TRBV2 and TRBJ1-3, is EPEVTQTPSHQVTQMGQEVILRCVPISNHLYFYWYRQILGQKVEFLVSFYNNEISEKSEIFDDQFSVERPDGSNFTLKIRSTKLEDSAMYFCASSVGQGGGNTIYFGEGSWLTVV.

The chain employs TRBV30 and TRBJ1-1, with D perhaps TRBD1 (5 bases). The germline CDR1 and CDR2 sequences are GTSNPN and SVGIG (reference sequence). The CDR3 runs 14 residues. V shed 5 bases and J shed 1 base, with 14 bases lying between them. The CDR3 spells CAWGWGVKNTEAFF. The CDR3 bases are TGTGCCTGGGGCTGGGGGGTGAAGAACACTGAAGCTTTCTTT.

Concerning this clone itself: At one end, the junction sequence differs from germline, possibly due to a read error. The V gene is TRBV28, the J gene TRBJ1-5; perhaps TRBD1 as D (6 bases). There are 14 residues in the CDR3. Germline V gives CDR1 MDHEN, CDR2 SYDVKM. Written as DNA, the CDR3 is TGTGCCAGCAGTCTATGGACAGGCAATCAGCCCCAGCATTTT. Amino acids: CASSLWTGNQPQHF.

V and J are TRBV19 and TRBJ1-5; weak D call: TRBD1 (6 bases). The germline V gene has CDR1 LNHDA and CDR2 SQIVND (reference sequence). Trimming shortened V by 0 bases and J by 6 bases, and 15 bases separated the two germline ends. The CDR3 is 16 amino acids. The CDR3 loop reads CASSIDAVGAPQPQHF. DNA for the CDR3: TGTGCCAGTAGTATAGATGCGGTGGGGGCGCCTCAGCCCCAGCATTTT. The complete variable domain, with remaining parts taken from reference TRBV19 and TRBJ1-5, reads DGGITQSPKYLFRKEGQNVTLSCEQNLNHDAMYWYRQDPGQGLRLIYYSQIVNDFQKGDIAEGYSVSREKKESFPLTVTSAQKNPTAFYLCASSIDAVGAPQPQHFGDGTRLSIL.

The rearrangement links TRBV5-6 to TRBJ1-4; a possible D gene is TRBD1 (6 bases). The CDR3 has 16 amino acids. The V gene lost 4 bases and the J gene lost 0 bases, with 13 bases spanning the gap. Germline V gene data show CDR1 as SGHDT and CDR2 as YYEEEE. The CDR3 DNA sequence: TGTGCCAGCAGCATCCTACAGGGCGCAACTAATGAAAAACTGTTTTTT. Amino acids: CASSILQGATNEKLFF.

This rearrangement joins TRBV11-1 to TRBJ1-2; TRBD1 agrees at 9 bases. CDR3 length equals 16 residues. The V and J ends lost 0 bases and 6 bases, in that order; junction bases with no gene match: 8. Germline CDR1 is SGHAT and CDR2 is FQDESV (reference sequence). The DNA of the CDR3 is TGTGCCAGCAGCTTAGCGCTTGACAGGGGGAAGAATGGCTACACCTTC. It is translated as CASSLALDRGKNGYTF.

V and J are TRBV4-1 and TRBJ1-2; no firm D call. V was shortened by 0 bases and J by 5 bases, with 16 bases between the two germline ends. The length of the CDR3 is 16 residues. Germline V gives CDR1 MGHRA, CDR2 YSYEKL. The CDR3 spells CASSQEMSRRKYGYTF. CDR3 DNA sequence: TGCGCCAGCAGCCAAGAAATGAGCAGACGAAAGTATGGCTACACCTTC.

This clone was seen only once. V is TRBV5-4 and J is TRBJ1-2; no definite D call. Trimming removed 7 bases from V and 5 bases from J, with 18 bases in between. There are 14 residues in the CDR3. The germline CDR1 and CDR2 sequences are SGHNT and YYREEE (reference sequence). The CDR3 DNA reads TGTGCCAGCGGCTGGGAGGTTTCCTCGTATGGCTACACCTTC. Protein: CASGWEVSSYGYTF.

V is TRBV4-1 and J is TRBJ1-2; 8 positions match TRBD1. The V segment lost 0 bases and the J segment 4 bases; nucleotides outside the gene matches: 4. Germline-derived CDR1 and CDR2 are MGHRA and YSYEKL. The CDR3 spans 15 residues. The CDR3 loop reads CASSQEEGQVYGYTF. The CDR3 DNA follows: TGCGCCAGCAGCCAAGAAGAGGGACAGGTCTATGGCTACACCTTC.

The rearrangement links TRBV4-3 to TRBJ2-1, with 11 positions matching TRBD2. The CDR3 has 15 residues. The germline CDR1 and CDR2 sequences are LGHNA and YSLEER. Unmatched junction bases numbered 6, after V lost 4 bases and J lost 7 bases. The CDR3 nucleotides are TGCGCCAGCAGCCTACTAGCGGGAGTGGGTAATGAGCAGTTCTTC. This codes for CASSLLAGVGNEQFF.

The rearrangement uses TRBV10-2 and TRBJ1-6, with D possibly matching TRBD1 (5 bases). The CDR3 runs 16 residues. Trimming cost V 3 bases and J 5 bases, with 14 bases left between them. Germline assignment: CDR1 WSHSY and CDR2 SAAADI. CDR3 sequence (DNA): TGCGCCAGCAGTGACAGACAGCTCATCCATAATTCACCCCTCCACTTT. It specifies CASSDRQLIHNSPLHF.

This rearrangement joins TRBV4-2 to TRBJ2-2; no reliable D call. Per germline, CDR1 LGHNA and CDR2 YNFKEQ. With 0 bases removed from V and 1 base from J, the gap between germline ends came to 6 bases. The CDR3 is 15 amino acids. CDR3 in amino acids: CASSQEPLNTGELFF. As DNA, the CDR3 is TGTGCCAGCAGCCAAGAACCCCTGAACACCGGGGAGCTGTTTTTT.

The chain combines TRBV5-4 with TRBJ2-4, with 8 positions matching TRBD1. The CDR3 length is 15 residues. Germline CDR1 and CDR2: SGHNT and YYREEE (reference sequence). V lost 4 bases and J lost 3; bases outside the gene matches: 6. The CDR3, as DNA: TGTGCCAGCAGCCCCAGGGGGCTCGACAAAAACATTCAGTACTTC. This gives the protein CASSPRGLDKNIQYF.

The V call is TRBV11-3, the J call TRBJ1-1, with unresolved D. In germline, CDR1 is SGHNT, CDR2 YENEEA. V was pared by 0 bases and J by 6 bases, with 8 bases between. The CDR3 spans 13 residues. The CDR3 DNA sequence: TGTGCCAGCAGCTTAGAGACTGACGCTGAAGCTTTCTTT. It yields the protein CASSLETDAEAFF.

The gene calls are TRBV5-1 and TRBJ2-2; 7 bases fit TRBD2. CDR3 length: 15 residues. After removal of 3 bases from V and 4 bases from J, the junction contained 6 bases not matched to a gene. CDR1 and CDR2 from the germline V gene are SGHRS and YFSETQ. CDR3 residues: CASSSGSGSTGELFF. The CDR3 coding sequence is TGCGCCAGCAGCTCAGGTAGCGGGTCCACCGGGGAGCTGTTTTTT.

This clone was seen a handful of times. This chain joins TRBV28 and TRBJ1-1, with D uncertain. The V and J ends lost 5 bases and 3 bases respectively, with 7 bases between them. CDR3 length: 12 amino acids. Germline CDR1 is MDHEN and CDR2 is SYDVKM. CDR3 bases: TGTGCCAGCAGTCATCGGTACACTGAAGCTTTCTTT. Encoded protein: CASSHRYTEAFF.

The J gene is TRBJ2-2, the V gene TRBV30; D may be TRBD2 (6 bases). Looked up from germline, CDR1 is GTSNPN and CDR2 is SVGIG (reference sequence). V shed 4 bases and J shed 0 bases, with 9 bases lying between them. This CDR3 contains 14 residues. DNA for the CDR3: TGTGCCTGGACCGGGGGTACGAACACCGGGGAGCTGTTTTTT. Protein: CAWTGGTNTGELFF.

The rearrangement joins TRBV18 to TRBJ1-5; possible D gene TRBD1, 6 bases. The CDR3 runs 14 residues. The germline V gene has CDR1 KGHSH and CDR2 LQKENI. The V and J ends lost 6 bases and 4 bases respectively, with 13 bases between them. The CDR3 DNA is TGTGCCAGCTCCGAGGGGGGGGGAAATCAGCCCCAGCATTTT. It translates to CASSEGGGNQPQHF. Filled out from reference TRBV18 and TRBJ1-5, the complete variable domain reads NAGVMQNPRHLVRRRGQEARLRCSPMKGHSHVYWYRQLPEEGLKFMVYLQKENIIDESGMPKERFSAEFPKEGPSILRIQQVVRGDSAAYFCASSEGGGNQPQHFGDGTRLSIL.

The gene calls are TRBV19 and TRBJ1-4; TRBD1 matches 8 bases. With 6 bases clipped from V and 6 bases from J, the junction kept 3 bases outside the gene matches. The CDR3 is made up of 13 amino acids. Germline lookup yields CDR1 LNHDA and CDR2 SQIVND (reference sequence). The CDR3 spells CASSPGQDEKLFF. The CDR3 DNA sequence: TGTGCCAGTAGCCCGGGACAGGATGAAAAACTGTTTTTT.

The genes are TRBV5-4 and TRBJ2-5; 10 bases agree with TRBD2. V shed 0 bases, J shed 0 bases, and the junction held 8 bases outside the gene matches. Germline CDR1 SGHNT, CDR2 YYREEE (reference sequence). CDR3 size: 18 residues. The CDR3 coding sequence is TGTGCCAGCAGCTTGGATCCTAGCGGGGGCTTCAACCAAGAGACCCAGTACTTC. Its protein product is CASSLDPSGGFNQETQYF.

V is TRBV25-1 and J is TRBJ1-6; TRBD1 matches 7 bases. Germline CDR1 and CDR2: MGHDK and SYGVNS. V trimming: 4 bases; J trimming: 6 bases; junction bases outside the gene matches: 6. CDR3 length equals 15 residues. In nucleotides, the CDR3 is TGTGCCAGCAGTGCCTCAAACAGGGGTAATTCACCCCTCCACTTT. It yields the protein CASSASNRGNSPLHF.

J is TRBJ2-3 and V is TRBV19; D is unresolved. The V gene's germline CDR1 is LNHDA and CDR2 SQIVND (reference sequence). The CDR3 runs 11 residues. V shed 5 bases and J shed 4 bases, with 4 bases lying between them. The CDR3: CASSSADTQYF. DNA for the CDR3: TGTGCCAGTAGTTCGGCAGATACGCAGTATTTT.